This T cell receptor (beta chain) was obtained from a study of naive and memory T cell subsets. Study-level points and caveats: Especially in CD8 cells, naive repertoires contained a few larger clonotypes, possibly CD45RA-re-expressing memory cells. Activation and differentiation may alter RNA-based TCR counts.

An equimolar mix of two oligonucleotides served as the beta constant-region primer for TRBC1 and TRBC2. The ligated cDNA underwent four PCR rounds using SP2 and nested alpha and beta constant-region primers. TCRdb reanalysed the UMI-ligation and nested PCR reads using MiXCR and keeps one entry per CDR3 protein. The sample comprises about 150,000 distinct CDR3 sequences, approximately 24% of which are singletons, and roughly 0.1% rests with the top ten. This clonotype has more than one count but fewer than ten. The antigen is unknown. The TCR was taken from a human donor in good health. Material: naive CD4+ T cells from blood.

The CDR3 is CASSTPRAGSGSEAFF. The DNA of the CDR3 is TGTGCCAGTAGTACCCCGCGGGCAGGGAGTGGGTCTGAAGCTTTCTTT. This sequence joins TRBV19 and TRBJ1-1, with D possibly being TRBD1 (5 bases). The V end lost 4 bases, the J end lost 6 bases, and 21 bases lay between the germline ends. The CDR3 is 16 residues long. Germline V lookup: CDR1 LNHDA, CDR2 SQIVND (reference sequence). Combining the CDR3 with reference TRBV19 and TRBJ1-1 gives the whole variable domain DGGITQSPKYLFRKEGQNVTLSCEQNLNHDAMYWYRQDPGQGLRLIYYSQIVNDFQKGDIAEGYSVSREKKESFPLTVTSAQKNPTAFYLCASSTPRAGSGSEAFFGQGTRLTVV.